The 27 T cell receptor beta chains presented below share a single source sample, sequenced in a study of Ad26.COV2.S vaccination and SARS-CoV-2 variants (dated by TCRdb to the early 2020s). To prepare the library, the immunoSEQ multiplex PCR assay was applied. In TCRdb, the immuneACCESS table is reduced to in-frame sequences with V and J assigned. These tables do not hold every clone; where another copy was compared, an unresolved V gene accounts for under half, and the others remain unexplained. This sample has fewer than 400,000 clones in its table, and over 80% of those were observed once. The ten biggest clones cover roughly 2% of the sample. The treatment or condition tag for this specimen amounts to: approximately 18 received Ad26.COV2.S at low or high dose, single or two shots; 5 received placebo; per-sample allocation not given. For vaccine and placebo recipients, repertoires were sequenced using samples collected on day 63 after the first injection.

The source material was peripheral blood, sampled in a trial of Ad26.COV2.S vaccine versus placebo. The source is a person between 18 and 60 years old who received the Ad26.COV2.S COVID-19 vaccine or a placebo.

This chain connects TRBV24-1 to TRBJ2-5, with 9 bases lining up with TRBD2. CDR1 is KGHDR, CDR2 SFDVKD, per germline. V shed 3 bases and J 5 bases; nucleotides not matched to a gene: 9. The CDR3 covers 16 residues. Here the CDR3 DNA reads TGTGCCACCAGTGATGCCCAGCGGGGGGCCAGGGAGACCCAGTACTTC. It is translated as CATSDAQRGARETQYF.

The chain employs TRBV6-5 and TRBJ1-2; no clear D gene. The germline V gene has CDR1 MNHEY and CDR2 SVGAGI. The CDR3 is 12 residues long. V was shortened by 7 bases and J by 2 bases, with 8 bases between the two germline ends. In DNA, the CDR3 is TGTGCCAGCATGGGCGGAAACTATGGCTACACCTTC. Its protein is CASMGGNYGYTF.

The chain joins TRBV19 to TRBJ2-5; 9 bases are shared with TRBD1. The germline V gene has CDR1 LNHDA and CDR2 SQIVND (reference sequence). Germline trimming cut 4 bases from V and 5 bases from J; bases unmatched to any gene: 5. The CDR3 covers 14 residues. The CDR3 DNA sequence: TGTGCCAGTAGTACCGGGACAGGGAGCGAGACCCAGTACTTC. Its protein product is CASSTGTGSETQYF.

The V gene is TRBV6-2 or TRBV6-3, the J gene TRBJ2-7; 8 bases match TRBD1. The CDR3 runs 16 residues. Trimming removed 6 bases from V and 5 bases from J; junction bases left unmatched: 15. Germline-derived CDR1 and CDR2 are MNHEY and SVGEGT. CDR3 residues: CASSLGLGTGVHEQYF. The CDR3 bases are TGTGCCAGCAGCTTGGGGTTGGGGACAGGCGTCCACGAGCAGTACTTC.

The chain combines TRBV5-1 with TRBJ2-1; perhaps D is TRBD1 or TRBD2 (5 bases each). Germline V CDR1 and CDR2: SGHRS, YFSETQ. V was pared by 0 bases and J by 9 bases, with 13 bases between. There are 14 residues in the CDR3. The CDR3 DNA reads TGCGCCAGCAGCTTGGGAGGGGAGATCGGTGAGCAGTTCTTC. Translation gives CASSLGGEIGEQFF.

CDR3 sequence: CASSTWTQTEHF. CDR3 bases: TGTGCCAGCAGTACATGGACACAGACGGAGCATTTT. The chain employs TRBV28 and TRBJ1-5, with a weak D call TRBD1 (5 bases). Germline CDR1 is MDHEN and CDR2 is SYDVKM. The CDR3 sequence is 12 residues long. V lost 5 bases and J lost 14, with 16 bases in between.

The rearrangement links TRBV5-1 to TRBJ1-1; TRBD1 aligns across 9 bases. From germline, CDR1 is SGHRS and CDR2 YFSETQ. There are 14 residues in the CDR3. The J segment lost 7 bases and the V segment lost 4 bases, leaving 8 bases of the junction unmatched. The CDR3 sequence is CASSEQGASIEAFF. Here the CDR3 DNA reads TGCGCCAGCAGCGAACAGGGGGCTTCGATTGAAGCTTTCTTT.

V and J are TRBV19 and TRBJ2-3; 7 bases agree with TRBD1. V dropped 3 bases and J dropped 8; count of bases not matched to a gene: 5. Per germline, CDR1 LNHDA and CDR2 SQIVND (reference sequence). CDR3 length: 13 amino acids. CDR3 sequence (DNA): TGTGCCAGTAGTATGGGGACAGTCTCTACGCAGTATTTT. Protein sequence: CASSMGTVSTQYF.

V gene TRBV1 combines with J gene TRBJ1-1. TRBV1 is described as a pseudogene. The CDR3 loop spans 15 amino acids. CDR3 sequence: CTSSQEGGDDTEAFF. In DNA, the CDR3 is TGCACCAGCAGCCAAGAAGGCGGCGATGACACTGAAGCTTTCTTT.

The genes are TRBV28 and TRBJ1-1, with no clear D. The length of the CDR3 is 14 residues. The V end was cut by 5 bases, the J end by 2 bases, with 12 bases between. Germline V gene lookup returns CDR1 MDHEN and CDR2 SYDVKM. The CDR3 protein is CASSTRTANTEAFF. CDR3 sequence (DNA): TGTGCCAGCAGTACGAGGACGGCAAACACTGAAGCTTTCTTT.

The chain is built from TRBV19 and TRBJ1-3, with TRBD1 matching over 9 bases. This CDR3 spans 13 amino acids. The germline CDR1 and CDR2 sequences are LNHDA and SQIVND (reference sequence). The V segment lost 7 bases and the J segment 8 bases; nucleotides outside the gene matches: 6. The CDR3 nucleotides read TGTGCCAGTAATCTACAGGGGGCCTACACCATATATTTT. This codes for CASNLQGAYTIYF.

The chain employs TRBV18 and TRBJ1-1; 9 nucleotides line up with TRBD1. This CDR3 is built from 16 residues. Trimming cost V 4 bases and J 3 bases; bases outside gene matches: 9. CDR1 is KGHSH and CDR2 is LQKENI in the germline V gene. The CDR3 is CASSQLMTGGDTEAFF. The CDR3 nucleotides are TGTGCCAGCTCACAGCTTATGACAGGGGGGGACACTGAAGCTTTCTTT.

The gene calls are TRBV2 and TRBJ2-3; TRBD1 matches at 9 bases. CDR1 SNHLY and CDR2 FYNNEI come from the germline V gene. The CDR3 extends over 15 amino acids. V was pared by 6 bases and J by 1 base, with 5 bases of the junction left unmatched. The CDR3 nucleotides read TGTGCCAGCAGGGGACAGGGTGGGGGCACAGATACGCAGTATTTT. This gives the protein CASRGQGGGTDTQYF. The entire variable domain, with the rest obtained from reference TRBV2 and TRBJ2-3, is as follows: EPEVTQTPSHQVTQMGQEVILRCVPISNHLYFYWYRQILGQKVEFLVSFYNNEISEKSEIFDDQFSVERPDGSNFTLKIRSTKLEDSAMYFCASRGQGGGTDTQYFGPGTRLTVL.

V gene TRBV18 combines with J gene TRBJ2-2; 8 bases fit TRBD1. J was trimmed by 1 base and V by 5 bases; bases with no gene match: 3. The CDR3 totals 15 residues. Germline CDR1 and CDR2: KGHSH and LQKENI. Here the CDR3 DNA reads TGTGCCAGCTCATTGACAGGGGAGAACACCGGGGAGCTGTTTTTT. Translating gives CASSLTGENTGELFF.

This rearrangement joins TRBV3-1 (or the pseudogene TRBV3-2) to TRBJ1-5, with D tentatively TRBD1 (5 bases). In germline, CDR1 is LGHDT, CDR2 YNNKEL (reference sequence). The CDR3 runs to 15 residues. V lost 0 bases and J lost 7, with 13 bases in between. CDR3 coding DNA: TGTGCCAGCAGCCAAGATCCCGGGGGTCTACAGCCCCAGCATTTT. Its protein product is CASSQDPGGLQPQHF.

This clone has only a few counts. The gene calls are TRBV3-1 (or the pseudogene TRBV3-2) and TRBJ2-5; D remains ambiguous. Trimming left V 1 base short and J 0 bases short, with 9 bases between. This CDR3 has 15 amino acids. Germline lookup yields CDR1 LGHDT and CDR2 YNNKEL (reference sequence). The CDR3 spells CASSQGQRYQETQYF. Written as DNA, the CDR3 is TGTGCCAGCAGCCAAGGTCAGCGATACCAAGAGACCCAGTACTTC.

A single count supports this clone. V usage is TRBV5-4 and J usage is TRBJ2-3; tentative D call: TRBD2 (7 bases). The length of the CDR3 is 16 residues. The germline CDR1 and CDR2 sequences are SGHNT and YYREEE (reference sequence). The V end was cut by 4 bases, the J end by 4 bases, with 19 bases between. The CDR3 coding sequence is TGTGCCAGCAGCCTAGGGGGGGCGAATGTAGCAGATACGCAGTATTTT. This sequence encodes CASSLGGANVADTQYF.

The chain recombines TRBV5-1 with TRBJ2-3, with unresolved D. CDR3 length: 17 amino acids. From germline, CDR1 is SGHRS and CDR2 YFSETQ. V lost 4 bases and J lost 3, with 21 bases in between. The CDR3 reads CASSIAPDGSGTDTQYF. The CDR3 DNA is TGCGCCAGCAGCATAGCACCGGATGGTTCTGGAACAGATACGCAGTATTTT. The full variable domain, completed using reference TRBV5-1 and TRBJ2-3, is KAGVTQTPRYLIKTRGQQVTLSCSPISGHRSVSWYQQTPGQGLQFLFEYFSETQRNKGNFPGRFSGRQFSNSRSEMNVSTLELGDSALYLCASSIAPDGSGTDTQYFGPGTRLTVL.

The chain employs TRBV5-6 and TRBJ1-4, with 8 bases fitting TRBD1. The CDR3 extends over 14 amino acids. The V gene's germline CDR1 is SGHDT and CDR2 YYEEEE. V dropped 0 bases and J dropped 7; count of bases not matched to a gene: 2. The CDR3 sequence: CASSLVTGGEKLFF. DNA of the CDR3: TGTGCCAGCAGCTTGGTTACAGGGGGTGAAAAACTGTTTTTT. Together with reference TRBV5-6 and TRBJ1-4, the CDR3 gives the full variable domain: DAGVTQSPTHLIKTRGQQVTLRCSPKSGHDTVSWYQQALGQGPQFIFQYYEEEERQRGNFPDRFSGHQFPNYSSELNVNALLLGDSALYLCASSLVTGGEKLFFGSGTQLSVL.

The V and J genes are TRBV5-1 and TRBJ2-1; D is possibly TRBD2 (7 bases). This CDR3 contains 16 residues. Germline CDR1 reads SGHRS; CDR2 reads YFSETQ. Trimming left V 0 bases short and J 3 bases short, with 13 bases between. The CDR3 nucleotides read TGCGCCAGCAGCTTGGACACGGGGGGCGGCTACAATGAGCAGTTCTTC. This encodes CASSLDTGGGYNEQFF.

The rearrangement links TRBV20-1 to TRBJ1-1; TRBD1 might be the D (5 bases). The germline V gene has CDR1 DFQATT and CDR2 SNEGSKA (reference sequence). This CDR3 has 13 residues. V shed 3 bases and J shed 5 bases, with 13 bases lying between them. Here the CDR3 DNA reads TGCAGTGCTAGTGGCAGGGTAGAGACTGAAGCTTTCTTT. Translating gives CSASGRVETEAFF.

The table lists this clone with a count of one. The chain combines TRBV19 with TRBJ2-5, with D hard to call. Germline values: CDR1 LNHDA, CDR2 SQIVND (reference sequence). Trimming shortened V by 7 bases and J by 2 bases, and 17 bases separated the two germline ends. The CDR3 length is 15 residues. CDR3: CASTKEISRQETQYF. In DNA, the CDR3 is TGTGCCAGTACCAAGGAGATCTCCCGACAAGAGACCCAGTACTTC.

This clone was counted a single time. This chain links TRBV28 with TRBJ2-1, with 10 bases that match TRBD1. There are 16 residues in the CDR3. Germline V gene lookup returns CDR1 MDHEN and CDR2 SYDVKM. Trimming removed 6 bases from V and 2 bases from J; junction bases left unmatched: 7. Written as DNA, the CDR3 is TGTGCCAGCAGCAGACCCGGGACAGGGGCCTACAATGAGCAGTTCTTC. It codes for CASSRPGTGAYNEQFF.

Details on this clone: A read error may produce the germline difference seen at one junction end. The CDR3 loop is CASSVSLAGTGTQYF. In DNA, the CDR3 is TGTGCCAGCAGCGTAAGCCTAGCGGGGACAGGTACGCAGTATTTT. The chain links TRBV3-1 (or the pseudogene TRBV3-2) to TRBJ2-3, with D perhaps matching TRBD2 (9 bases). This CDR3 is built from 15 residues. Looked up from germline, CDR1 is LGHDT and CDR2 is YNNKEL (reference sequence).

The V call is TRBV5-1, the J call TRBJ2-2; 8 bases are shared with TRBD1. CDR1 and CDR2 (germline): SGHRS, YFSETQ. CDR3 length: 16 amino acids. V gave up 5 bases and J gave up 7 bases; unmatched junction bases: 13. The CDR3 region is CASRLDRVRANGELFF. For the CDR3, the DNA is TGCGCCAGCAGACTGGACAGGGTACGGGCCAACGGGGAGCTGTTTTTT.

The chain combines TRBV4-1 with TRBJ1-2; 9 nucleotides align to TRBD1. CDR1 and CDR2 (germline): MGHRA, YSYEKL. This CDR3 has 16 residues. After removal of 3 bases from V and 7 bases from J, the junction contained 12 bases not matched to a gene. The CDR3 nucleotides read TGCGCCAGCAGCCAGGAATGGACAGGGGCACCTCCTGGCTACACCTTC. Translation: CASSQEWTGAPPGYTF.

This clone was detected a few times. This chain uses TRBV7-3 with TRBJ2-3, with D possibly matching TRBD1 (6 bases). This CDR3 has 17 amino acids. V was clipped by 4 bases and J by 4 bases, with 21 bases between them. The V gene's germline CDR1 is SGHTA and CDR2 FQGTGA. In nucleotides, the CDR3 is TGTGCCAGCAGCTCTCAAGGGATCCCTGGGGGCCCAGATACGCAGTATTTT. Translation: CASSSQGIPGGPDTQYF.